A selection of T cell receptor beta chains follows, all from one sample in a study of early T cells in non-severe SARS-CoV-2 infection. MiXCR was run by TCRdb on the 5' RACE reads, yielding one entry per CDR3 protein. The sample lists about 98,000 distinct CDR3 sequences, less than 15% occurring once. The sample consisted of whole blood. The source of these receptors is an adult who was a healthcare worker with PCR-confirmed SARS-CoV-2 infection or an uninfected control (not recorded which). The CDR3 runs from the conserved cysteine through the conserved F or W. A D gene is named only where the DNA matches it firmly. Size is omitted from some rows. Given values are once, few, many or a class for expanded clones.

DNA: TGTGCCAGCAGCTTACAAGGGGTGGAGACCCAGTACTTC
CDR3: CASSLQGVETQYF
V: TRBV13
size: few
J: TRBJ2-5
D: NA

DNA: TGTGCCAGCAGTTTATCCGCAAGCTCGGTTGGCTACACCTTC
CDR3: CASSLSASSVGYTF
V: TRBV28
size: few
J: TRBJ1-2
D: NA

DNA: TGTGCCAGCAGCTTAGTCCCTAGCGGGAGTGACAATGAGCAGTTCTTC
CDR3: CASSLVPSGSDNEQFF
V: TRBV7-2
size: many
J: TRBJ2-1
D: TRBD2

DNA: TGTGCCAGCAGCTTACAAGGGGAAGCCTACAATGAGCAGTTCTTC
CDR3: CASSLQGEAYNEQFF
V: TRBV7-9
size: many
J: TRBJ2-1
D: NA

DNA: TGCAGTGCTAGACTAGCGGGAACGGAAGAGACCCAGTACTTC
CDR3: CSARLAGTEETQYF
V: TRBV20-1
size: many
J: TRBJ2-5
D: TRBD2

DNA: TGTGCCAGCAGCCAAGATGGGGCTAGCGATGATACGCAGTATTTT
CDR3: CASSQDGASDDTQYF
V: TRBV3-1
size: many
J: TRBJ2-3
D: NA

DNA: TGTGCCAGCAGTTTATTTAGTCTCAAGATAAAGCAAGAGACCCAGTACTTC
CDR3: CASSLFSLKIKQETQYF
V: TRBV28
size: NA
J: TRBJ2-5
D: NA

DNA: TGTGCCAGCAGTTTACCCGGGGCACCTCACACAGATACGCAGTATTTT
CDR3: CASSLPGAPHTDTQYF
V: TRBV12-3/TRBV12-4
size: many
J: TRBJ2-3
D: NA

DNA: TGCGCCAGCAGCCAAGATGGTGCCCCGTCGAGTACGCAGTATTTT
CDR3: CASSQDGAPSSTQYF
V: TRBV4-3
size: few
J: TRBJ2-3
D: NA

DNA: TGTGCCAGCAGCCTTGGGGTTTGGTACGAGCAGTACTTC
CDR3: CASSLGVWYEQYF
V: TRBV14
size: many
J: TRBJ2-7
D: NA

DNA: TGTGCCAGCAGCTTAGTCAGGGGCCGGGGCACAGATACGCAGTATTTT
CDR3: CASSLVRGRGTDTQYF
V: TRBV7-8
size: many
J: TRBJ2-3
D: NA

DNA: TGTGCCAGCAGCTCCAACAGGGCACCCCTCCACTTT
CDR3: CASSSNRAPLHF
V: TRBV9
size: few
J: TRBJ1-6
D: NA

DNA: TGTGCCAGCAGCTCCAAACAGGGGCCCTATGGCTACACCTTC
CDR3: CASSSKQGPYGYTF
V: TRBV7-9
size: many
J: TRBJ1-2
D: TRBD1

DNA: TGTGCCAGCAGTTTGTCAGGAGGGGTGAGCTACACCTTC
CDR3: CASSLSGGVSYTF
V: TRBV12-3/TRBV12-4
size: many
J: TRBJ1-2
D: NA

DNA: TGTGCCAGCACCCCAAGTAGGAGTTGGGCCAAAAACATTCAGTACTTC
CDR3: CASTPSRSWAKNIQYF
V: TRBV28
size: NA
J: TRBJ2-4
D: NA

DNA: TGTGCCAGCAGTGCCGGCCTTGGGACCCAGTACTTC
CDR3: CASSAGLGTQYF
V: TRBV12-3/TRBV12-4
size: few
J: TRBJ2-5
D: NA

DNA: TGTGCCAGCAGCTGGGGGGCATCCTACAATGAGCAGTTCTTC
CDR3: CASSWGASYNEQFF
V: TRBV7-9
size: NA
J: TRBJ2-1
D: NA

DNA: TGTGCCAGCAGCCGACTAACTGGCAATGAGCAGTTCTTC
CDR3: CASSRLTGNEQFF
V: TRBV7-6
size: many
J: TRBJ2-1
D: NA

DNA: TGTGCCAGCAGCTTCGCGGACAGGGCTAACATTCAGTACTTC
CDR3: CASSFADRANIQYF
V: TRBV7-2
size: many
J: TRBJ2-4
D: TRBD1

DNA: TGTGCCAGCAGTTTAGACAGGCTTAACACCATATATTTT
CDR3: CASSLDRLNTIYF
V: TRBV12-3/TRBV12-4
size: many
J: TRBJ1-3
D: NA

DNA: TGTGCCAGCAACTCCTCACTCAGGGGTCAGCCCCAGCATTTT
CDR3: CASNSSLRGQPQHF
V: TRBV7-6
size: NA
J: TRBJ1-5
D: NA

DNA: TGTGCCGTAGTGAACTGGGGAGTTGTGACGTCTGGGGCCAACGTCCTGACTTTC
CDR3: CAVVNWGVVTSGANVLTF
V: TRBV7-9
size: NA
J: TRBJ2-6
D: NA

DNA: TGTGCCAGCAGCCAAGAAACCACTACGGACATTCAGTACTTC
CDR3: CASSQETTTDIQYF
V: TRBV3-1
size: NA
J: TRBJ2-4
D: NA

DNA: TGTGCCAGCAGGGGGGCGGGATATTACAATGAGCAGTTCTTC
CDR3: CASRGAGYYNEQFF
V: TRBV2
size: many
J: TRBJ2-1
D: NA

DNA: TGTGCCAGCAGCCCAGTGGTACAGGGAGGGAATAAGCCCTACGAGCAGTACTTC
CDR3: CASSPVVQGGNKPYEQYF
V: TRBV7-8
size: NA
J: TRBJ2-7
D: NA

DNA: TGTGCCAGCAGCCCAATAAGGGGAGTAACAGATACGCAGTATTTT
CDR3: CASSPIRGVTDTQYF
V: TRBV11-1
size: few
J: TRBJ2-3
D: NA

DNA: TGTGCCAGCAGCTTAGCAACGCCTACCGGGGAGCTGTTTTTT
CDR3: CASSLATPTGELFF
V: TRBV7-9
size: many
J: TRBJ2-2
D: NA

DNA: TGTGCCAGCAGTATCGGGACCCACGCCTACGAGCAGTACTTC
CDR3: CASSIGTHAYEQYF
V: TRBV12-3/TRBV12-4
size: NA
J: TRBJ2-7
D: NA

DNA: TGTGCCAGCAGAACGACCTTACCTACGCCGAGGGAGCAGTACTTC
CDR3: CASRTTLPTPREQYF
V: TRBV6-2/TRBV6-3
size: many
J: TRBJ2-7
D: NA

DNA: TGTGCCAGCAGCTCTGGTGAGGAGCAGTACTTC
CDR3: CASSSGEEQYF
V: TRBV5-4
size: many
J: TRBJ2-7
D: NA

DNA: TGTGCCAGCAGTGAAGAGGTAGCGGGAGGAAACTACGAGCAGTACTTC
CDR3: CASSEEVAGGNYEQYF
V: TRBV25-1
size: few
J: TRBJ2-7
D: TRBD2

DNA: TGCGCCAGCAGCTTGGAACGAGAAGCGTACAATGAGCAGTTCTTC
CDR3: CASSLEREAYNEQFF
V: TRBV5-1
size: NA
J: TRBJ2-1
D: NA

DNA: TGTGCCAGCAGTTTGCCCGGGATCAATGAGCAGTTCTTC
CDR3: CASSLPGINEQFF
V: TRBV12-3/TRBV12-4
size: many
J: TRBJ2-1
D: NA

DNA: TGTGCCAGCAGCTTAGCACACGGGGTCACTGAAGCTTTCTTT
CDR3: CASSLAHGVTEAFF
V: TRBV11-3
size: many
J: TRBJ1-1
D: NA

DNA: TGTGCCAGCAGCTTCGGTACCATCGCCTACAATGAGCAGTTCTTC
CDR3: CASSFGTIAYNEQFF
V: TRBV5-6
size: NA
J: TRBJ2-1
D: NA

DNA: TGCAGTGCCAGAGGCGGAAACAGGGCCTACAATGAGCAGTTCTTC
CDR3: CSARGGNRAYNEQFF
V: TRBV20-1
size: many
J: TRBJ2-1
D: NA

DNA: TGTGCCAGCAGCTTGCCGGGAGGGCGATATACACAGTATTTT
CDR3: CASSLPGGRYTQYF
V: TRBV5-4
size: NA
J: TRBJ2-3
D: TRBD2

DNA: TGTGCCAGCAGCTTACCCCTAGCGGGGCCCCCCATACGCGAGCAGTACTTC
CDR3: CASSLPLAGPPIREQYF
V: TRBV7-2
size: many
J: TRBJ2-7
D: TRBD2

DNA: TGTGCCATCAGTGAGTCAGGCACGGGTGATGAAAAACTGTTTTTT
CDR3: CAISESGTGDEKLFF
V: TRBV10-3
size: few
J: TRBJ1-4
D: NA

DNA: TGTGCCAGCAGCGTTACAAGGGGTCCCGGGGAGCTGTTTTTT
CDR3: CASSVTRGPGELFF
V: TRBV7-3
size: NA
J: TRBJ2-2
D: NA

DNA: TGTGCCAGCAGTCGCCCAGAGAACACTGAAGCTTTCTTT
CDR3: CASSRPENTEAFF
V: TRBV28
size: NA
J: TRBJ1-1
D: NA

DNA: TGTGCCAGCAGTACAACCGCGGGGGCCGAGACCCAGTACTTC
CDR3: CASSTTAGAETQYF
V: TRBV6-5
size: NA
J: TRBJ2-5
D: NA

DNA: TGTGCCAGCAAGGGGACCCCTTTCGACACCATATATTTT
CDR3: CASKGTPFDTIYF
V: TRBV12-3/TRBV12-4
size: few
J: TRBJ1-3
D: NA

DNA: TGTGCCAGCAGTGAATACCGGACAGGGGGAATTTCGGAGACCCAGTACTTC
CDR3: CASSEYRTGGISETQYF
V: TRBV25-1
size: few
J: TRBJ2-5
D: TRBD1

DNA: TGTGCCAGCAGTTTAGGGATAGCGGGAACCCAAGAGACCCAGTACTTC
CDR3: CASSLGIAGTQETQYF
V: TRBV28
size: many
J: TRBJ2-5
D: TRBD2

DNA: TGTGCCAGCAGCCCGCCCGGAAACGTCTACGAGCAGTACTTC
CDR3: CASSPPGNVYEQYF
V: TRBV5-6
size: NA
J: TRBJ2-7
D: NA

DNA: TGTGCCAGCTCACCACCCCCGGGACTAGCCTACAATGAGCAGTTCTTC
CDR3: CASSPPPGLAYNEQFF
V: TRBV18
size: many
J: TRBJ2-1
D: TRBD2

DNA: TGTGCCAGCAGTGTGCTAGCGGGAGATTATACGCAGTATTTT
CDR3: CASSVLAGDYTQYF
V: TRBV25-1
size: NA
J: TRBJ2-3
D: TRBD2

DNA: TGTGCCAGCAGTTTAATGAGCGATTACAATGAGCAGTTCTTC
CDR3: CASSLMSDYNEQFF
V: TRBV27
size: many
J: TRBJ2-1
D: NA

DNA: TGTGCCAGCAGTTTTCGGGCGGGACGGACAACCTACGAGCAGTACTTC
CDR3: CASSFRAGRTTYEQYF
V: TRBV28
size: few
J: TRBJ2-7
D: NA

DNA: TGTGCCAGCAGCTTAGGGCGGGAGGTCTACGAGCAGTACTTC
CDR3: CASSLGREVYEQYF
V: TRBV7-8
size: NA
J: TRBJ2-7
D: TRBD2

DNA: TGCAGTGCTAGAAACACCGGGGAGCTGTTTTTT
CDR3: CSARNTGELFF
V: TRBV20-1
size: many
J: TRBJ2-2
D: NA

DNA: TGTGCCAGCAGCATTTTAGCGGGAGGAGTTACAGATACGCAGTATTTT
CDR3: CASSILAGGVTDTQYF
V: TRBV7-6
size: NA
J: TRBJ2-3
D: TRBD2